The text below deals with one TCR beta chain. Its antigen is unidentified. TCRdb's copy holds only in-frame clones and misses some; the assay was immunoSEQ multiplex PCR. In the table there are approximately 740,000 clones, more than 85% of which are singletons. Positively selected for CCR7, the CD45RO-negative cells used as naive CD8 cells excluded terminally differentiated effector memory CD45RA+ cells. Germline CDR1 is SGHAT and CDR2 is FQNNGV. Trimming removed 0 bases from V and 7 bases from J; junction bases left unmatched: 5. This CDR3 comprises 16 residues. The data stem from a study of shared clonotypes between healthy human individuals. Turning to the study itself: A few men and a couple of women, aged 18 to 49, were donors.

Whole-study results and caveats: In several donors, about 5% of naive CD4 clonotypes appeared in common.

The sequence was collected from a young man in good health. The source material was naive CD8+ T cells sorted from blood. The chain carries TRBV11-2 and TRBJ2-6; 8 nucleotides line up with TRBD1. The CDR3 is CASSLDGQGNANVLTF. The DNA of the CDR3 is TGTGCCAGCAGCTTAGATGGACAGGGAAATGCCAACGTCCTGACTTTC.